The 11 T cell receptor beta chains presented below share a single source sample, sequenced in a study of cytomegalovirus exposure and HLA in healthy donors. 13 Jbeta primers and 60 Vbeta primers were used for the PCR. Profiled with immunoSEQ multiplex PCR; TCRdb holds only in-frame clones, not every one. The sample yields some 130,000 clones, nearly 10% seen once. Sample: PBMCs. The source is a man aged 45-65 years in good health and CMV-seronegative.

This chain uses TRBV6-5 with TRBJ2-5; TRBD1 matches 9 bases. V lost 4 bases to trimming and J lost 2 bases; unmatched junction nucleotides: 5. In germline, CDR1 is MNHEY, CDR2 SVGAGI. The CDR3 runs 15 residues. The CDR3 is CASSSGTGYQETQYF. CDR3 DNA sequence: TGTGCCAGCAGTTCCGGGACAGGGTATCAAGAGACCCAGTACTTC.

The chain couples TRBV2 to TRBJ2-1; D not resolved. Trimming shortened V by 1 base and J by 14 bases, and 6 bases separated the two germline ends. CDR3 size: 10 residues. Germline V CDR1 and CDR2: SNHLY, FYNNEI. The CDR3 DNA is TGTGCCAGCAGTGAAGGGCGGAAGTTCTTC. Its protein product is CASSEGRKFF. Using reference TRBV2 and TRBJ2-1 for the parts outside the CDR3, the full variable domain is EPEVTQTPSHQVTQMGQEVILRCVPISNHLYFYWYRQILGQKVEFLVSFYNNEISEKSEIFDDQFSVERPDGSNFTLKIRSTKLEDSAMYFCASSEGRKFFGPGTRLTVL.

This clone was found a few times. This chain connects TRBV5-1 to TRBJ2-2; D unclear. Germline V CDR1 and CDR2: SGHRS, YFSETQ. V lost 3 bases and J lost 1, with 7 bases in between. This CDR3 region has 14 residues. The chain's CDR3 is CASSSNGNTGELFF. CDR3 in DNA: TGCGCCAGCAGCTCAAACGGGAACACCGGGGAGCTGTTTTTT.

This chain uses TRBV30 with TRBJ1-4; D call uncertain. Germline CDR1 reads GTSNPN; CDR2 reads SVGIG (reference sequence). The CDR3 extends over 14 amino acids. Trimming cost V 3 bases and J 3 bases, with 11 bases left between them. The CDR3 region is CAWSPGFSNEKLFF. Here the CDR3 DNA reads TGTGCCTGGAGCCCGGGGTTCTCTAATGAAAAACTGTTTTTT.

This chain connects TRBV18 to TRBJ2-7, with 9 bases fitting TRBD1. The V gene's germline CDR1 is KGHSH and CDR2 LQKENI. This CDR3 is built from 15 residues. Unmatched junction bases numbered 3, after V lost 1 base and J lost 2 bases. CDR3 in DNA: TGTGCCAGCTCACCACAGGGGACAGGGCCCTACGAGCAGTACTTC. This sequence encodes CASSPQGTGPYEQYF.

The rearrangement joins TRBV7-3 to TRBJ2-2; TRBD2 aligns across 14 bases. Losses at the gene ends were 5 bases for V and 5 bases for J; bases not matched to a gene: 10. Germline V lookup: CDR1 SGHTA, CDR2 FQGTGA. The CDR3 length is 18 residues. Here the CDR3 reads CASSLAGTSGRRTGELFF. Written as DNA, the CDR3 is TGTGCCAGCAGCCTCGCCGGGACTAGCGGGAGAAGGACCGGGGAGCTGTTTTTT.

This clone occurred a few times. This sequence joins TRBV4-2 and TRBJ1-1; a possible D gene is TRBD1 (6 bases). The length of the CDR3 is 15 residues. CDR1 and CDR2 (germline): LGHNA, YNFKEQ. V lost 0 bases and J lost 7, with 15 bases in between. CDR3 region: CASSQDGRGPSEAFF. In DNA form, the CDR3 reads TGTGCCAGCAGCCAAGACGGGCGGGGGCCGAGTGAAGCTTTCTTT.

The chain links TRBV7-9 to TRBJ1-1; tentative D call: TRBD1 (6 bases). This CDR3 region has 13 residues. Germline CDR1 and CDR2: SEHNR and FQNEAQ (reference sequence). V was pared by 5 bases and J by 3 bases, with 10 bases between. CDR3 in amino acids: CASSMGQDTEAFF. The DNA for the CDR3 is TGTGCCAGCAGCATGGGACAAGACACTGAAGCTTTCTTT.

The chain's CDR3 is CASSSRTEGNTIYF. Here the CDR3 DNA reads TGTGCCAGCAGTTCCCGGACAGAAGGAAACACCATATATTTT. The chain uses TRBV6-6 and TRBJ1-3, with D possibly TRBD1 on 6 matching bases. Trimming removed 4 bases from V and 4 bases from J, with 11 bases in between. This CDR3 comprises 14 residues. Germline lookup yields CDR1 MNHNY and CDR2 SVGAGI (reference sequence).

This clone was seen a handful of times. The chain is built from TRBV29-1 and TRBJ1-1; possibly TRBD1 for D (5 bases). This CDR3 is 13 amino acids long. V lost 4 bases to trimming and J lost 4 bases, with 13 bases between them. Germline V CDR1 and CDR2: SQVTM, ANQGSEA. DNA of the CDR3: TGCAGCGTTGCCAATAGGGGAGGCACTGAAGCTTTCTTT. It yields the protein CSVANRGGTEAFF.

This clone was counted a few times. The rearrangement links TRBV28 to TRBJ1-5; TRBD1 matches 10 bases. There are 19 residues in the CDR3. Germline-derived CDR1 and CDR2 are MDHEN and SYDVKM. V was pared by 7 bases and J by 1 base, with 16 bases of the junction left unmatched. The chain's CDR3 is CASTASGTGDLLSNQPQHF. CDR3 sequence (DNA): TGTGCCAGCACTGCGTCCGGGACAGGGGACTTACTGAGCAATCAGCCCCAGCATTTT.